Listed here are 19 T cell receptor beta chains from one sample, sequenced in a study of blood T cell repertoires in COVID-19. Clones were sequenced by immunoSEQ multiplex PCR, and TCRdb holds only the in-frame ones, with some missing. There are more than 70,000 clones in the sample; 80% occur only once, and about 9.4% lies in the top ten. The material sequenced was peripheral blood. The receptor set was obtained from a woman between 70 and 85 years old with acute or convalescent COVID-19.

This chain joins TRBV5-1 and TRBJ2-1, with a tentative D call TRBD1 (6 bases). V was cut by 0 bases and J by 5 bases, with 12 bases left in between. The CDR3 runs to 15 residues. The V gene's germline CDR1 is SGHRS and CDR2 YFSETQ. CDR3 nucleotides: TGCGCCAGCAGCTTGGGCTATGGGACAAACAATGAGCAGTTCTTC. Translating it yields CASSLGYGTNNEQFF.

The chain combines TRBV6-5 with TRBJ2-7; a possible D gene is TRBD1 (5 bases). The CDR3 consists of 13 residues. Trimming cost V 5 bases and J 6 bases, with 14 bases left between them. Germline CDR1 MNHEY, CDR2 SVGAGI. The CDR3 protein is CASSPIQGSEQYF. DNA for the CDR3: TGTGCCAGCAGTCCCATCCAGGGATCCGAGCAGTACTTC.

The chain combines TRBV30 with TRBJ1-2; D unclear. The CDR3 spans 12 residues. CDR1 and CDR2 (germline): GTSNPN, SVGIG (reference sequence). The V gene lost 0 bases and the J gene lost 7 bases, with 9 bases spanning the gap. CDR3 DNA sequence: TGTGCCTGGAGTGTATCCGGTGGTGGCTACACCTTC. Translating gives CAWSVSGGGYTF.

This clone showed up just once. The chain is built from TRBV28 and TRBJ1-2; D uncertain. Trimming left V 4 bases short and J 2 bases short, with 14 bases between. This CDR3 is built from 15 residues. Germline V lookup: CDR1 MDHEN, CDR2 SYDVKM. CDR3 amino acids: CASSWSGRLNYGYTF. CDR3 nucleotides: TGTGCCAGCAGTTGGAGCGGGCGCCTAAACTATGGCTACACCTTC.

The chain links TRBV19 to TRBJ1-2; D is ambiguous. With 8 bases removed from V and 5 bases from J, the gap between germline ends came to 21 bases. This CDR3 has 15 residues. The germline V gene has CDR1 LNHDA and CDR2 SQIVND (reference sequence). CDR3 in amino acids: CASGQVGVELYGYTF. DNA of the CDR3: TGTGCCAGTGGCCAAGTGGGAGTGGAACTATATGGCTACACCTTC.

The V call is TRBV7-6, the J call TRBJ2-1; 8 bases fit TRBD2. This CDR3 has 18 residues. The V gene's germline CDR1 is SGHVS and CDR2 FNYEAQ. Trimming cost V 0 bases and J 1 base; bases outside gene matches: 8. CDR3 sequence reads: CASSLAGELAVSYNEQFF. In DNA, the CDR3 is TGTGCCAGCAGCTTAGCGGGGGAACTAGCGGTGTCCTACAATGAGCAGTTCTTC.

The V call is TRBV7-2, the J call TRBJ1-5; D is possibly TRBD1 (6 bases). V was cut by 5 bases and J by 1 base, with 12 bases left in between. CDR1 and CDR2 (germline): SGHTA, FQGNSA. The CDR3 runs 15 residues. The CDR3 bases are TGTGCCAGCAGCGCTTGGCAGGGGAGCAATCAGCCCCAGCATTTT. This encodes CASSAWQGSNQPQHF. The whole variable domain, remainder taken from reference TRBV7-2 and TRBJ1-5, is GAGVSQSPSNKVTEKGKDVELRCDPISGHTALYWYRQSLGQGLEFLIYFQGNSAPDKSGLPSDRFSAERTGGSVSTLTIQRTQQEDSAVYLCASSAWQGSNQPQHFGDGTRLSIL.

The CDR3 sequence: CASSYSSRGSQPQHF. In nucleotides, the CDR3 is TGTGCCAGCAGTTACTCGAGTAGGGGAAGTCAGCCCCAGCATTTT. The J gene is TRBJ1-5, the V gene TRBV6-5, with TRBD1 as a possible D gene (5 bases). Per germline, CDR1 MNHEY and CDR2 SVGAGI. This CDR3 is built from 15 residues. Trimming took 0 bases from V and 6 from J, leaving 12 bases between them.

The chain recombines TRBV2 with TRBJ1-6; no firm D call. Trimming took off 4 bases at V and 7 bases at J, with 11 bases between the two ends. The CDR3 covers 14 residues. Germline CDR1 reads SNHLY; CDR2 reads FYNNEI. CDR3 amino acids: CASSALSLNSPLHF. The CDR3, as DNA: TGTGCCAGCAGTGCGCTATCCTTAAATTCACCCCTCCACTTT.

The chain recombines TRBV19 with TRBJ1-5, with D perhaps matching TRBD1 (5 bases). The ends were cut back, 2 bases at V and 4 bases at J, with 18 bases in the middle. The CDR3 is 17 amino acids. The germline CDR1 and CDR2 sequences are LNHDA and SQIVND (reference sequence). CDR3 nucleotides: TGTGCCAGTAGTATACACGTACTATTGACAGCAAATCAGCCCCAGCATTTT. Residues: CASSIHVLLTANQPQHF.

The chain is built from TRBV28 and TRBJ2-7, with D tentatively TRBD1 (5 bases). The V gene's germline CDR1 is MDHEN and CDR2 SYDVKM. Trimming took off 6 bases at V and 6 bases at J, with 18 bases between the two ends. CDR3 size: 14 residues. CDR3 protein: CASRAQGAAREQYF. The DNA of the CDR3 is TGTGCCAGCAGGGCGCAAGGGGCCGCCCGCGAGCAGTACTTC.

V and J are TRBV9 and TRBJ1-2, with 9 positions matching TRBD1. Germline V gives CDR1 SGDLS, CDR2 YYNGEE. The CDR3 has 15 amino acids. V was pared by 2 bases and J by 5 bases, with 7 bases of the junction left unmatched. CDR3 DNA sequence: TGTGCCAGCAGCGTTGGGGACAGGGAACCATATGGCTACACCTTC. Its protein product is CASSVGDREPYGYTF. Based on the CDR3 plus reference TRBV9 and TRBJ1-2, the full variable domain is DSGVTQTPKHLITATGQRVTLRCSPRSGDLSVYWYQQSLDQGLQFLIQYYNGEERAKGNILERFSAQQFPDLHSELNLSSLELGDSALYFCASSVGDREPYGYTFGSGTRLTVV.

This clone was detected a few times. CDR3 sequence (DNA): TGTGCCAGCTCACCACCCCTAGCGGGGGCCTACAATGAGCAGTTCTTC. This translates into CASSPPLAGAYNEQFF. The chain recombines TRBV18 with TRBJ2-1, with TRBD2 identical over 10 bases. Germline V CDR1 and CDR2: KGHSH, LQKENI. V lost 0 bases to trimming and J lost 2 bases; unmatched junction nucleotides: 1. This CDR3 is 16 amino acids long.

The J gene is TRBJ2-7, the V gene TRBV2; 9 bases line up with TRBD1. The ends lost 6 bases at V and 3 bases at J; junction bases unmatched: 6. Germline loops: CDR1 SNHLY, CDR2 FYNNEI. The CDR3 spans 14 residues. The CDR3 sequence: CASSRTGVLYEQYF. The CDR3 DNA reads as TGTGCCAGCAGCCGGACAGGGGTCCTCTACGAGCAGTACTTC.

This clone was detected a few times. An end of the junction differs from the germline gene, which may be a read error. J is TRBJ2-7 and V is TRBV23-1; 14 bases line up with TRBD2. TRBV23-1 is noted as an ORF with a role that remains uncertain. This CDR3 has 18 amino acids. CDR3 loop: CASSQSPGLAGVTYQQYF. The CDR3 DNA reads as TGCGCCAGCAGTCAATCCCCGGGACTAGCGGGAGTTACCTACCAGCAGTACTTC.

The J gene is TRBJ2-1, the V gene TRBV20-1; 9 bases agree with TRBD2. Germline CDR1 is DFQATT and CDR2 is SNEGSKA (reference sequence). The J segment lost 8 bases and the V segment lost 3 bases, leaving 11 bases of the junction unmatched. This CDR3 region has 15 residues. Here the CDR3 DNA reads TGCAGTGCTAGTCCCGTTTTAGCGGGGGTATATGAGCAGTTCTTC. It codes for CSASPVLAGVYEQFF.

The chain links TRBV7-2 to TRBJ2-3, with D possibly matching TRBD1 (6 bases). The V end was cut by 5 bases, the J end by 4 bases, with 19 bases between. The CDR3 contains 16 residues. Germline CDR1 and CDR2: SGHTA and FQGNSA. CDR3 in DNA: TGTGCCAGCAGCCTCGTTGGGGGCTACGCGGCAGATACGCAGTATTTT. Translated: CASSLVGGYAADTQYF.

The rearrangement joins TRBV19 to TRBJ2-2; TRBD2 aligns across 8 bases. CDR1 is LNHDA and CDR2 is SQIVND in the germline V gene (reference sequence). The V and J ends lost 3 bases and 4 bases, in that order; junction bases with no gene match: 4. There are 15 residues in the CDR3. The CDR3 sequence: CASSMTSEFTGELFF. The CDR3, as DNA: TGTGCCAGTAGTATGACTAGCGAGTTCACCGGGGAGCTGTTTTTT.

The chain couples TRBV2 to TRBJ1-2, with D unclear. This CDR3 is built from 13 residues. V lost 2 bases and J lost 4, with 8 bases in between. The germline V gene has CDR1 SNHLY and CDR2 FYNNEI. The CDR3 spells CASSESGSYGYTF. The CDR3 DNA follows: TGTGCCAGCAGTGAATCAGGATCCTATGGCTACACCTTC.